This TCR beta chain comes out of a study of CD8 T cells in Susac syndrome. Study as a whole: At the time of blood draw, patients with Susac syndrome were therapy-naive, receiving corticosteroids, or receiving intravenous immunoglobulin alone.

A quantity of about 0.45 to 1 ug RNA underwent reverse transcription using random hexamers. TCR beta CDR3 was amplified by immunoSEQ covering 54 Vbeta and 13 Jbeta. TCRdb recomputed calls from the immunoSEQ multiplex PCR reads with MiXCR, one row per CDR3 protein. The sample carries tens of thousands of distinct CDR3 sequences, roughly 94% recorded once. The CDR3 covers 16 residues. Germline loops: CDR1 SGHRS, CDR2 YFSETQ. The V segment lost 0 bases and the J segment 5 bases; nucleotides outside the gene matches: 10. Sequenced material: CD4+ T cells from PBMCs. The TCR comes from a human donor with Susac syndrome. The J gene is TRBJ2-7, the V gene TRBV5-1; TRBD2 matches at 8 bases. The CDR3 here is CASSLERGSVLNEQYF. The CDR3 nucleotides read TGCGCCAGCAGCTTGGAGCGGGGGTCGGTCCTGAACGAGCAGTACTTC.